The rows below give T cell receptor beta chains drawn from one sample of a study of T cells in Graves' hyperthyroidism and ophthalmopathy. MiXCR was run by TCRdb on the multiplex PCR reads, yielding one entry per CDR3 protein. Of about 400,000 distinct CDR3 sequences in the sample, roughly an eighth were seen once. Sequenced material: blood. The receptors derive from a woman younger than 35 with Graves' hyperthyroidism. The CDR3 runs from the conserved cysteine through the conserved F or W. The D gene is left open where the match is weak. Where a row states a size, it is once, few, many or the class of an expanded clone; other rows omit it.

CDR3 DNA: TGTGCCAGCAGCTTGGGCGGAATCACAGATACGCAGTATTTT
CDR3 protein: CASSLGGITDTQYF
D gene: NA
clone size: many
V gene: TRBV7-3
J gene: TRBJ2-3

CDR3 DNA: TGTGCCAGCCGGGGGACGTCGGGGTACAATGAGCAGTTCTTC
CDR3 protein: CASRGTSGYNEQFF
D gene: NA
clone size: many
V gene: TRBV6-2/TRBV6-3
J gene: TRBJ2-1

CDR3 DNA: TGCAGTGCTAGAGATTCAACAGGGGGGGCGTCTGGGGCCAACGTCCTGACTTTC
CDR3 protein: CSARDSTGGASGANVLTF
D gene: NA
clone size: many
V gene: TRBV20-1
J gene: TRBJ2-6

CDR3 DNA: TGTGCCAGCAGCTTGGTAGTCTCTCCTGACGGGGCCAACGTCCTGACTTTC
CDR3 protein: CASSLVVSPDGANVLTF
D gene: NA
clone size: few
V gene: TRBV7-3
J gene: TRBJ2-6

CDR3 DNA: TGTGCCAGCAGTTCTCCTTATAGGACTGGGGCCAACGTCCTGACTTTC
CDR3 protein: CASSSPYRTGANVLTF
D gene: NA
clone size: many
V gene: TRBV12-3/TRBV12-4
J gene: TRBJ2-6

CDR3 DNA: TGTGCCAGCTCACTTGCCGGGGAGCAAAATTCACCCCTCCACTTT
CDR3 protein: CASSLAGEQNSPLHF
D gene: NA
clone size: many
V gene: TRBV18
J gene: TRBJ1-6

CDR3 DNA: TGTGCCAGCGGATATCAGGGCAGTTTGTATAACTATGGCTACACCTTC
CDR3 protein: CASGYQGSLYNYGYTF
D gene: NA
clone size: many
V gene: TRBV28
J gene: TRBJ1-2

CDR3 DNA: TGCGCCAGCAGCCAAGATATGGTGGACACCTGGAACACTGAAGCTTTCTTT
CDR3 protein: CASSQDMVDTWNTEAFF
D gene: NA
clone size: NA
V gene: TRBV4-3
J gene: TRBJ1-1

CDR3 DNA: TGTGCCAGCAGTGACGATACTGAAGCTTTCTTT
CDR3 protein: CASSDDTEAFF
D gene: NA
clone size: many
V gene: TRBV6-1
J gene: TRBJ1-1

CDR3 DNA: TGTGCCAGTAGCATATGGTCACAGCCCCAGCATTTT
CDR3 protein: CASSIWSQPQHF
D gene: NA
clone size: NA
V gene: TRBV19
J gene: TRBJ1-5

CDR3 DNA: TGTGCCACCAGGGGGAGGTTGGACAGGGGGGAAACTGAAGCTTTCTTT
CDR3 protein: CATRGRLDRGETEAFF
D gene: TRBD1
clone size: many
V gene: TRBV24-1
J gene: TRBJ1-1

CDR3 DNA: TGTGCCAGCACCTCAGGGGCAGATACCTACGAGCAGTACTTC
CDR3 protein: CASTSGADTYEQYF
D gene: NA
clone size: many
V gene: TRBV6-1
J gene: TRBJ2-7

CDR3 DNA: TGTGCCAGCAGTTCCAACAGGGGAAGGGAAAAACTGTTTTTT
CDR3 protein: CASSSNRGREKLFF
D gene: TRBD1
clone size: many
V gene: TRBV12-3/TRBV12-4
J gene: TRBJ1-4

CDR3 DNA: TGTGCCAGCAGTTACTCGATAACAACTAATGAAAAACTGTTTTTT
CDR3 protein: CASSYSITTNEKLFF
D gene: NA
clone size: many
V gene: TRBV6-2/TRBV6-3
J gene: TRBJ1-4

CDR3 DNA: TGTGCCAGCAGTGGGACGGACAGGGGAGAGTCGCGGAGCAATCAGCCCCAGCATTTT
CDR3 protein: CASSGTDRGESRSNQPQHF
D gene: TRBD1
clone size: many
V gene: TRBV2
J gene: TRBJ1-5

CDR3 DNA: TGCAGTGCTAGAGAGGCGGGAGGGGGGGAGACCCAGTACTTC
CDR3 protein: CSAREAGGGETQYF
D gene: TRBD2
clone size: NA
V gene: TRBV20-1
J gene: TRBJ2-5

CDR3 DNA: TGTGCCAGCAGCTTAGAGGCACAGGGAGATTCACCCCTCCACTTT
CDR3 protein: CASSLEAQGDSPLHF
D gene: NA
clone size: many
V gene: TRBV7-2
J gene: TRBJ1-6

CDR3 DNA: TGTGCCAGCAGCTTAGGTACGGGGGCCCCGTTGCCCCAGCATTTT
CDR3 protein: CASSLGTGAPLPQHF
D gene: NA
clone size: many
V gene: TRBV7-8
J gene: TRBJ1-5

CDR3 DNA: TGCGCCAGCAGCTTAGCTAGCGGGAGGGCTAGTGAGCAGTTCTTC
CDR3 protein: CASSLASGRASEQFF
D gene: TRBD2
clone size: once
V gene: TRBV5-1
J gene: TRBJ2-1

CDR3 DNA: TGCAGTGCTAGAGGATCCGGGACTAGCGGTTCAATACCATACAATGAGCAGTTCTTC
CDR3 protein: CSARGSGTSGSIPYNEQFF
D gene: TRBD2
clone size: many
V gene: TRBV20-1
J gene: TRBJ2-1

CDR3 DNA: TGCGCCAGCAGCCAAGAACCGGCGGGCTATGGCTACACCTTC
CDR3 protein: CASSQEPAGYGYTF
D gene: NA
clone size: NA
V gene: TRBV4-1
J gene: TRBJ1-2

CDR3 DNA: TGTGCCAGCAGCCAAGGGGCTTCGCAGTTCTTC
CDR3 protein: CASSQGASQFF
D gene: NA
clone size: many
V gene: TRBV3-1
J gene: TRBJ2-1

CDR3 DNA: TGCAGTGCTAGAGAGGGGCGGGGCGAGCAGTACTTC
CDR3 protein: CSAREGRGEQYF
D gene: NA
clone size: many
V gene: TRBV20-1
J gene: TRBJ2-7

CDR3 DNA: TGTGCCAGTAGTATAGACCGGGACACCGGGGAGCTGTTTTTT
CDR3 protein: CASSIDRDTGELFF
D gene: NA
clone size: NA
V gene: TRBV19
J gene: TRBJ2-2

CDR3 DNA: TGCAGTGCCTGGACTAGCGGGAGTGAGACCCAGTACTTC
CDR3 protein: CSAWTSGSETQYF
D gene: TRBD2
clone size: NA
V gene: TRBV20-1
J gene: TRBJ2-5

CDR3 DNA: TGTGCCACCGACGACCCGGGGGCCCACACAGATACGCAGTATTTT
CDR3 protein: CATDDPGAHTDTQYF
D gene: NA
clone size: many
V gene: TRBV12-3/TRBV12-4
J gene: TRBJ2-3

CDR3 DNA: TGTGCCAGTACGTCACTAGCGGGGCTCAGTACTGGGGCAGATACGCAGTATTTT
CDR3 protein: CASTSLAGLSTGADTQYF
D gene: TRBD2
clone size: many
V gene: TRBV19
J gene: TRBJ2-3

CDR3 DNA: TGTGCCAGTAGTGTAGGGACAGGGATGCAGCCCCAGCATTTT
CDR3 protein: CASSVGTGMQPQHF
D gene: TRBD1
clone size: few
V gene: TRBV19
J gene: TRBJ1-5

CDR3 DNA: TGTGCCAGCAGCCGTCCAGGGGGGGAGCAGTACTTC
CDR3 protein: CASSRPGGEQYF
D gene: NA
clone size: many
V gene: TRBV3-1
J gene: TRBJ2-7

CDR3 DNA: TGTGCCAGCGGAGGCGCTGACAGGATCGAGACATTTGGGTCACCCCTCCACTTT
CDR3 protein: CASGGADRIETFGSPLHF
D gene: NA
clone size: NA
V gene: TRBV6-1
J gene: TRBJ1-6

CDR3 DNA: TGTGCCAGCAGTTCCCGTATTCTAGCGGGACTACGACACAATGAGCAGTTCTTC
CDR3 protein: CASSSRILAGLRHNEQFF
D gene: TRBD2
clone size: many
V gene: TRBV6-2/TRBV6-3
J gene: TRBJ2-1

CDR3 DNA: TGTGCCAGCAGCTTAGGCGGGAAAAGTACAGCCCCGAGAGGAGCTTTCTTT
CDR3 protein: CASSLGGKSTAPRGAFF
D gene: NA
clone size: many
V gene: TRBV7-8
J gene: TRBJ1-1

CDR3 DNA: TGTGCCAGCAGCCCGGGACTAGCGGGGAGTAGGAATGAGCAGTTCTTC
CDR3 protein: CASSPGLAGSRNEQFF
D gene: TRBD2
clone size: many
V gene: TRBV7-8
J gene: TRBJ2-1

CDR3 DNA: TGTGCCAGCACTTGGACAGGGAACACCGGGGAGCTGTTTTTT
CDR3 protein: CASTWTGNTGELFF
D gene: TRBD1
clone size: few
V gene: TRBV12-3/TRBV12-4
J gene: TRBJ2-2

CDR3 DNA: TGTGCCAGCAGCCAAGTAGGGACAGTGACTGGAAACACCATATATTTT
CDR3 protein: CASSQVGTVTGNTIYF
D gene: TRBD1
clone size: NA
V gene: TRBV4-2
J gene: TRBJ1-3

CDR3 DNA: TGCAGTGCTAGAGATATTGTCGGCTACACCTTC
CDR3 protein: CSARDIVGYTF
D gene: NA
clone size: many
V gene: TRBV20-1
J gene: TRBJ1-2

CDR3 DNA: TGTGCCAGCAGCTTTGACACGCCAGATGGCTACACCTTC
CDR3 protein: CASSFDTPDGYTF
D gene: NA
clone size: many
V gene: TRBV5-6
J gene: TRBJ1-2

CDR3 DNA: TGTGCCAGCAGCCAAGTGGGGACTAGCGGGGCAACCGGGGAGCTGTTTTTT
CDR3 protein: CASSQVGTSGATGELFF
D gene: TRBD2
clone size: few
V gene: TRBV3-1
J gene: TRBJ2-2

CDR3 DNA: TGTGCCAGCAGTTTTATGTTTGATGGTAGCTCCTATAATTCACCCCTCCACTTT
CDR3 protein: CASSFMFDGSSYNSPLHF
D gene: NA
clone size: many
V gene: TRBV28
J gene: TRBJ1-6

CDR3 DNA: TGCAGCGTTGGTCCCGGCCATGAGCAGTTCTTC
CDR3 protein: CSVGPGHEQFF
D gene: NA
clone size: NA
V gene: TRBV29-1
J gene: TRBJ2-1

CDR3 DNA: TGCAGCTCCCGGGACTCCTACAATGAGCAGTTCTTC
CDR3 protein: CSSRDSYNEQFF
D gene: NA
clone size: few
V gene: TRBV29-1
J gene: TRBJ2-1

CDR3 DNA: TGTGCCAGCAGCTTCGGGACTAGCGGTGTGAGCACAGATACGCAGTATTTT
CDR3 protein: CASSFGTSGVSTDTQYF
D gene: TRBD2
clone size: NA
V gene: TRBV7-6
J gene: TRBJ2-3

CDR3 DNA: TGTGCCAGCAGTCCCCGGGGGGGTTTGGCGGGGGGGCGCGTCACAGATACGCAGTATTTT
CDR3 protein: CASSPRGGLAGGRVTDTQYF
D gene: TRBD2
clone size: many
V gene: TRBV12-3/TRBV12-4
J gene: TRBJ2-3

CDR3 DNA: TGCAGCGTTGAAGATTTAAAGCGGGACCTTGGGAATGAGCAGTTCTTC
CDR3 protein: CSVEDLKRDLGNEQFF
D gene: TRBD2
clone size: many
V gene: TRBV29-1
J gene: TRBJ2-1

CDR3 DNA: TGTGCCAGCAGTTTGAACAGGTTGAACACTGAAGCTTTCTTT
CDR3 protein: CASSLNRLNTEAFF
D gene: NA
clone size: many
V gene: TRBV27
J gene: TRBJ1-1

CDR3 DNA: TGTGCCACCAGGAACGGACTAGGCGACAATGAGCAGTTCTTC
CDR3 protein: CATRNGLGDNEQFF
D gene: TRBD2
clone size: many
V gene: TRBV24-1
J gene: TRBJ2-1

CDR3 DNA: TGCAGTGCTAGAGGGGCTAGCGGGAAGTACGAGCAGTACTTC
CDR3 protein: CSARGASGKYEQYF
D gene: TRBD2
clone size: many
V gene: TRBV20-1
J gene: TRBJ2-7

CDR3 DNA: TGTGCCAGCTCACAAGAGACTAATGAAAAACTGTTTTTT
CDR3 protein: CASSQETNEKLFF
D gene: NA
clone size: many
V gene: TRBV18
J gene: TRBJ1-4

CDR3 DNA: TGTGCCAGCAGCTCTCTAGCGGGGGGGCAAGAGCAGTACTTC
CDR3 protein: CASSSLAGGQEQYF
D gene: TRBD2
clone size: NA
V gene: TRBV14
J gene: TRBJ2-7

CDR3 DNA: TGTGCCAGCAGTTACTCGAGTGGGCTGACAGGCTCTCAAAACACTGAAGCTTTCTTT
CDR3 protein: CASSYSSGLTGSQNTEAFF
D gene: NA
clone size: once
V gene: TRBV6-6
J gene: TRBJ1-1

CDR3 DNA: TGCAGTGCTGCCTTCGATTCAGGGGCCCTTTTAGATTCACCCCTCCACTTT
CDR3 protein: CSAAFDSGALLDSPLHF
D gene: NA
clone size: many
V gene: TRBV20-1
J gene: TRBJ1-6

CDR3 DNA: TGTGCCGCGAGGAAGAACTTCTATGGCTACACCTTC
CDR3 protein: CAARKNFYGYTF
D gene: NA
clone size: many
V gene: TRBV28
J gene: TRBJ1-2

CDR3 DNA: TGTGCCAGCAGTTCCTGGACAGCCCCCCAAGAGACCCAGTACTTC
CDR3 protein: CASSSWTAPQETQYF
D gene: NA
clone size: NA
V gene: TRBV27
J gene: TRBJ2-5